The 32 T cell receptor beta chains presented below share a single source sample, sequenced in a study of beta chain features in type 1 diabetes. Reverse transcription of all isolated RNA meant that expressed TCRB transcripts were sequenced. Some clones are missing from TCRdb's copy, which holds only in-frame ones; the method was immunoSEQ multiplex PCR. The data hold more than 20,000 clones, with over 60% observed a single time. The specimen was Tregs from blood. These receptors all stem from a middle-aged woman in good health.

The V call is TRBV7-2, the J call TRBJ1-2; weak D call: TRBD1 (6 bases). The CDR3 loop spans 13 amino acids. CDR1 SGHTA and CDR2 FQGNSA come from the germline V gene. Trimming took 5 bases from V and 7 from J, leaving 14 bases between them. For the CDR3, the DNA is TGTGCCAGCAGCCCCCGAACGACAGGTGGCTACACCTTC. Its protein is CASSPRTTGGYTF.

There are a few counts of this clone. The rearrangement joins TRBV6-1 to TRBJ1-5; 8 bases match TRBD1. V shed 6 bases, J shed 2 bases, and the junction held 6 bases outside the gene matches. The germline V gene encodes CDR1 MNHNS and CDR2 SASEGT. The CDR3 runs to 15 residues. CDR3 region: CASSHSTGGNQPQHF. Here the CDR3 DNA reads TGTGCCAGCAGCCATTCGACAGGGGGCAATCAGCCCCAGCATTTT.

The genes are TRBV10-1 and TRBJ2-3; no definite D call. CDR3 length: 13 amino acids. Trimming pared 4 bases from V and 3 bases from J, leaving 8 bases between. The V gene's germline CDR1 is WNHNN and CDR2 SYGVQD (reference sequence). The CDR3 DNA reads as TGCGCCAGCAGTGCACCAGGAACAGATACGCAGTATTTT. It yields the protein CASSAPGTDTQYF.

CDR3 nucleotides: TGTGCCAGCAGTGAAAGCAGGGGGCGACGCACTGAAGCTTTCTTT. Its protein product is CASSESRGRRTEAFF. The genes are TRBV25-1 and TRBJ1-1, with 8 positions matching TRBD1. From germline, CDR1 is MGHDK and CDR2 SYGVNS. J lost 4 bases, V lost 2 bases, and 6 bases had no gene match. The CDR3 length is 15 residues.

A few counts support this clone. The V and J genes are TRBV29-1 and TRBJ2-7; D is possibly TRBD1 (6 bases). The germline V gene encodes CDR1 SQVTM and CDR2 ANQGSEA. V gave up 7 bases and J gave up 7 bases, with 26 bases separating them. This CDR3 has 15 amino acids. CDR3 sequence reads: CSALGASSLSGEQYF. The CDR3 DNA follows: TGCAGCGCACTGGGGGCCTCTTCACTATCGGGGGAGCAGTACTTC.

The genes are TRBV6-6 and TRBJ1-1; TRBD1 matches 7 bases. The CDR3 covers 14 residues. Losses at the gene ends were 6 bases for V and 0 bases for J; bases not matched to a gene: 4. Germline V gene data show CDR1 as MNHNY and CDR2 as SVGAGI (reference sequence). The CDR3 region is CASSEGQLNTEAFF. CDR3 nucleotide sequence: TGTGCCAGCAGCGAGGGACAGTTGAACACTGAAGCTTTCTTT.

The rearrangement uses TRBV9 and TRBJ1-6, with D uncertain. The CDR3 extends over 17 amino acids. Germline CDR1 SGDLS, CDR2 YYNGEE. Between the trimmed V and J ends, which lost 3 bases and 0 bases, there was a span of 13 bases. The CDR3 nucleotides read TGTGCCAGCAGCGGCGATGTACGGAGCTCCTATAATTCACCCCTCCACTTT. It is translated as CASSGDVRSSYNSPLHF.

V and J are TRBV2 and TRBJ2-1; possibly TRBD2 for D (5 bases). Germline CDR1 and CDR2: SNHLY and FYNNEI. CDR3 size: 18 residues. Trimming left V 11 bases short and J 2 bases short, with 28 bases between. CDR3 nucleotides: TGTGCCTCTTTCTCTAGAGGACTCCAATCAGGCCCCTACAATGAGCAGTTCTTC. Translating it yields CASFSRGLQSGPYNEQFF. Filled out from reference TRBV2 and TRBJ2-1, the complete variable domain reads EPEVTQTPSHQVTQMGQEVILRCVPISNHLYFYWYRQILGQKVEFLVSFYNNEISEKSEIFDDQFSVERPDGSNFTLKIRSTKLEDSAMYFCASFSRGLQSGPYNEQFFGPGTRLTVL.

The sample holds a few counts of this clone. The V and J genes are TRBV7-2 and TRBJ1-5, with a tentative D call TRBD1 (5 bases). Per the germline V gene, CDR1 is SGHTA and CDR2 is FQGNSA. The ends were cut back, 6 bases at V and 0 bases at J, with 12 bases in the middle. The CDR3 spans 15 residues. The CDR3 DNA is TGTGCCAGCAGAATCGGGGGGGATAGCAATCAGCCCCAGCATTTT. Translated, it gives CASRIGGDSNQPQHF.

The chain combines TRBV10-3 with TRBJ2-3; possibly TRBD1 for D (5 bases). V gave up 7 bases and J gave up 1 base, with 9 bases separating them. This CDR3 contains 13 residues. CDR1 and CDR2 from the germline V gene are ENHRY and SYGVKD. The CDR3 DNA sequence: TGTGCCATCACTGTGACAGGCACAGATACGCAGTATTTT. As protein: CAITVTGTDTQYF.

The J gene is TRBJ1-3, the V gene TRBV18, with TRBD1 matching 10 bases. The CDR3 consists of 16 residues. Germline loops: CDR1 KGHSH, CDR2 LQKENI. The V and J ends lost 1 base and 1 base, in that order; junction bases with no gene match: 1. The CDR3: CASSPRTGGSGNTIYF. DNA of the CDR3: TGTGCCAGCTCACCACGGACAGGGGGGTCTGGAAACACCATATATTTT. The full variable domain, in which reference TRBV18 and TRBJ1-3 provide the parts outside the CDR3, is NAGVMQNPRHLVRRRGQEARLRCSPMKGHSHVYWYRQLPEEGLKFMVYLQKENIIDESGMPKERFSAEFPKEGPSILRIQQVVRGDSAAYFCASSPRTGGSGNTIYFGEGSWLTVV.

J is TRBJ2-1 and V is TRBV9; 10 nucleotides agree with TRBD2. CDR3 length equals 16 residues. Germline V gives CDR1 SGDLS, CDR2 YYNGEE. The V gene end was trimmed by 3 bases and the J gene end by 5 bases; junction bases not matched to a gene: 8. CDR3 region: CASSAQGTSANNEQFF. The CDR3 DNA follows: TGTGCCAGCAGCGCCCAAGGGACTAGCGCGAACAATGAGCAGTTCTTC.

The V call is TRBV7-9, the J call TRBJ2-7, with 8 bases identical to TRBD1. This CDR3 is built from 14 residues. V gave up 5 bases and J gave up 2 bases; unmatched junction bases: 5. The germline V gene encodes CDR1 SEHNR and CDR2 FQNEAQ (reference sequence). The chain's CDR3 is CASSPGDRPYEQYF. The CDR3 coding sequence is TGTGCCAGCAGCCCGGGGGACAGGCCCTACGAGCAGTACTTC.

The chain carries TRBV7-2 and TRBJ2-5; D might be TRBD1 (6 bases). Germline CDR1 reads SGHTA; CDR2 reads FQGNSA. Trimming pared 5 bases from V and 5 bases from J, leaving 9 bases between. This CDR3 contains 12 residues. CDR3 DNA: TGTGCCAGCAGCCAGCAGGGGGAGACCCAGTACTTC. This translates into CASSQQGETQYF.

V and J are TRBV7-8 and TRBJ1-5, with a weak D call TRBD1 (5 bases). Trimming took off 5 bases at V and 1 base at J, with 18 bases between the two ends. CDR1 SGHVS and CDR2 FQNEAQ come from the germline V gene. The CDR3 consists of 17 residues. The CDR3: CASSPKPGWESNQPQHF. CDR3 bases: TGTGCCAGCAGCCCCAAACCAGGGTGGGAAAGCAATCAGCCCCAGCATTTT. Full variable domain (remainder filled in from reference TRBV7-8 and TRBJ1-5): GAGVSQSPRYKVAKRGQDVALRCDPISGHVSLFWYQQALGQGPEFLTYFQNEAQLDKSGLPSDRFFAERPEGSVSTLKIQRTQQEDSAVYLCASSPKPGWESNQPQHFGDGTRLSIL.

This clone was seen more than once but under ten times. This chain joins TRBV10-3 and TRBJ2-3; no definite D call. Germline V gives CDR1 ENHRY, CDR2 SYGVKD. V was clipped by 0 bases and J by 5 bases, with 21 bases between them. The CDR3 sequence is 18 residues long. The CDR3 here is CAISESVSSWARRDTQYF. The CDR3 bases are TGTGCCATCAGTGAGTCCGTCTCGAGCTGGGCGCGTAGAGATACGCAGTATTTT.

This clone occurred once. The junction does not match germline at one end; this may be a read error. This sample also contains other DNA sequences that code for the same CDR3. In DNA, the CDR3 is TGCGCCAGCTCACCACGGCCAGTTGAGGGTTTCACTGAAGCTTTCTTT. Protein sequence: CASSPRPVEGFTEAFF. V gene TRBV18 combines with J gene TRBJ1-1; D is unclear. The germline CDR1 and CDR2 sequences are KGHSH and LQKENI. This CDR3 has 16 amino acids.

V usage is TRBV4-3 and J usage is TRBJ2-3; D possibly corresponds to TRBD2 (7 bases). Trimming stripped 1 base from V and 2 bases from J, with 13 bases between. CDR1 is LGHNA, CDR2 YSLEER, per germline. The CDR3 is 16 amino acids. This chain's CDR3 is CASSQAWGGATDTQYF. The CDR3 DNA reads TGCGCCAGCAGCCAAGCGTGGGGGGGGGCCACAGATACGCAGTATTTT.

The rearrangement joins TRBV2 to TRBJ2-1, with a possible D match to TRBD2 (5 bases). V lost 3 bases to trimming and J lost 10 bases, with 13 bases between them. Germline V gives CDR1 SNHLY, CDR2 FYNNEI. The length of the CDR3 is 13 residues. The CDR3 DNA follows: TGTGCCAGCAGTGAGTCCCGGGATCTCGAGCAGTTCTTC. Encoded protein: CASSESRDLEQFF.

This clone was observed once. The CDR3 DNA sequence: TGCGCCAGCAGCGAGGGACAGGGGGGTACTGAAGCTTTCTTT. Translating gives CASSEGQGGTEAFF. V gene TRBV5-1 combines with J gene TRBJ1-1, with TRBD1 identical over 11 bases. This CDR3 region has 14 residues. Germline CDR1 reads SGHRS; CDR2 reads YFSETQ. V lost 4 bases to trimming and J lost 5 bases; unmatched junction nucleotides: 4. The full variable domain, rest sourced from reference TRBV5-1 and TRBJ1-1, is KAGVTQTPRYLIKTRGQQVTLSCSPISGHRSVSWYQQTPGQGLQFLFEYFSETQRNKGNFPGRFSGRQFSNSRSEMNVSTLELGDSALYLCASSEGQGGTEAFFGQGTRLTVV.

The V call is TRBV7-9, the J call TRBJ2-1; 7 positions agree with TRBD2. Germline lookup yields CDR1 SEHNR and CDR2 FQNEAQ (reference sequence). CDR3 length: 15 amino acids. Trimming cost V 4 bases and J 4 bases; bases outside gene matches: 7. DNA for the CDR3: TGTGCCAGCAGCTCCCCGGGGGGAGAGTACAATGAGCAGTTCTTC. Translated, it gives CASSSPGGEYNEQFF.

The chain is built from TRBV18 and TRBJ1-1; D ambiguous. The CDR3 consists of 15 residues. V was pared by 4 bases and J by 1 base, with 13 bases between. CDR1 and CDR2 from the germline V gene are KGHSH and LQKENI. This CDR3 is CASSRRSAGNTEAFF. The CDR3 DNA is TGTGCCAGCTCACGCCGTAGCGCGGGGAACACTGAAGCTTTCTTT.

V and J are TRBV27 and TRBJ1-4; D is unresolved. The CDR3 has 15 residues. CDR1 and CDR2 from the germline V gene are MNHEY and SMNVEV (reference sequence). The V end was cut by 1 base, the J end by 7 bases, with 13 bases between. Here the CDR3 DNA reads TGTGCCAGCAGTTTATTCCCGGGTGTGGGTGAAAAACTGTTTTTT. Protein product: CASSLFPGVGEKLFF. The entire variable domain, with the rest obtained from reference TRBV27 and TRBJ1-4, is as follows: EAQVTQNPRYLITVTGKKLTVTCSQNMNHEYMSWYRQDPGLGLRQIYYSMNVEVTDKGDVPEGYKVSRKEKRNFPLILESPSPNQTSLYFCASSLFPGVGEKLFFGSGTQLSVL.

CDR3 sequence reads: CASSPTGRTEAFF. The CDR3 DNA is TGCGCCAGCAGCCCGACGGGTCGGACTGAAGCTTTCTTT. The chain uses TRBV10-2 and TRBJ1-1, with unresolved D. The CDR3 is 13 amino acids. Germline loops: CDR1 WSHSY, CDR2 SAAADI. V lost 6 bases to trimming and J lost 5 bases, with 13 bases between them.

The CDR3 nucleotides are TGCAGCGCTCCTAAGCGGGGCGGGGGCTACAATGAGCAGTTCTTC. Protein: CSAPKRGGGYNEQFF. The chain is built from TRBV29-1 and TRBJ2-1; 7 bases are a match to TRBD2. CDR3 length: 15 amino acids. After removal of 7 bases from V and 3 bases from J, the junction contained 12 bases not matched to a gene. Germline-derived CDR1 and CDR2 are SQVTM and ANQGSEA.

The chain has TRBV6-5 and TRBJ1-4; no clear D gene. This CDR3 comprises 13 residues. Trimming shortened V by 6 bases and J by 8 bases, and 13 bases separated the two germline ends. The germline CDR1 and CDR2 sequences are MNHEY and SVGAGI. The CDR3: CASSRGEREKLFF. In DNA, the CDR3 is TGTGCCAGCAGCCGCGGGGAGCGGGAAAAACTGTTTTTT.

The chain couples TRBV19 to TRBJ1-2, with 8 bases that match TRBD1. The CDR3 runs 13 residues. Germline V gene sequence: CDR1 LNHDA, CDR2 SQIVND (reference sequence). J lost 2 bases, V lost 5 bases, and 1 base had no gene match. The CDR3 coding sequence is TGTGCCAGTAGTCGACAGGGGAACTATGGCTACACCTTC. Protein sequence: CASSRQGNYGYTF.

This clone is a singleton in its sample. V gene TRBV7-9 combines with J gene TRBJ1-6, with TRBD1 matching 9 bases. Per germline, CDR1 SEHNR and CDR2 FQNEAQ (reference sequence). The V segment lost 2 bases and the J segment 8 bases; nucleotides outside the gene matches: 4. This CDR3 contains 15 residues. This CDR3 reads CASSLRGQGYSPLHF. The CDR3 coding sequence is TGTGCCAGCAGCTTAAGGGGACAGGGTTATTCACCCCTCCACTTT.

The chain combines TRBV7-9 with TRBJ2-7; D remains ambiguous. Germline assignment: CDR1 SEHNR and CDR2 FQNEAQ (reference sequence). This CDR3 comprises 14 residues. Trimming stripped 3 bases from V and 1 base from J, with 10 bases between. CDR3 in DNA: TGTGCCAGCAGCTTGAGCGTTGCATCCTACGAGCAGTACTTC. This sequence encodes CASSLSVASYEQYF.

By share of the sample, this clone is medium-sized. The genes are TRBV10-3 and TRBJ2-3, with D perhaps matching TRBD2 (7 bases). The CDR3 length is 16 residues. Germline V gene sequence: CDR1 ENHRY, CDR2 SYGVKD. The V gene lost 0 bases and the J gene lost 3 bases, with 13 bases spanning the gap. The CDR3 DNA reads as TGTGCCATCAGTGAGTCGAAAGGGGGGGCGACAGATACGCAGTATTTT. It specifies CAISESKGGATDTQYF.

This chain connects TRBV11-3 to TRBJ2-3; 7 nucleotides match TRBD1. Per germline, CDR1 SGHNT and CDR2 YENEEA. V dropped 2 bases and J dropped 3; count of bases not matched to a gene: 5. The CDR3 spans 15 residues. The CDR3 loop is CASSLSRGRTDTQYF. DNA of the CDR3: TGTGCCAGCAGCTTATCTAGGGGGCGAACAGATACGCAGTATTTT.

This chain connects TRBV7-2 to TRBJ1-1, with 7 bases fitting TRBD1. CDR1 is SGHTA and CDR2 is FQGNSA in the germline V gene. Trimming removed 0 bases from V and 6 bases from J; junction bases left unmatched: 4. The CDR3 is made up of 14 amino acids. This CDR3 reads CASSLARQGPEAFF. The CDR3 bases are TGTGCCAGCAGCTTAGCTAGACAGGGCCCTGAAGCTTTCTTT.